The clone carrying this TCR beta chain was detected many times. The germline V gene encodes CDR1 SGHRS and CDR2 YFSETQ. Trimming took 0 bases from V and 8 from J, leaving 12 bases between them. The CDR3 has 14 residues. Every TCR cDNA molecule bore a unique molecular identifier. TCRdb reprocessed the 5' RACE reads via MiXCR and lists one record per CDR3 protein. The sample shows about 5,800 distinct CDR3 sequences, about 13% of them seen only once. The data derive from a study of spatial heterogeneity in lung cancer. Overall study context: There were consistently more beta-chain sequences detected than alpha-chain sequences.

Sample time point: sample taken at primary tumor resection. The donors, 60 to 80 patients with untreated early-stage non-small cell lung cancer, provided the samples. This sample comprised normal lung tissue next to the tumor, obtained at surgery. V gene TRBV5-1 combines with J gene TRBJ2-4; D not certain. This sequence was found in a female donor with early-stage non-small cell lung cancer. Here the CDR3 DNA reads TGCGCCAGCAGCTTGGGTCGTGTTCATGACATTCAGTACTTC. Encoded protein: CASSLGRVHDIQYF.